Sequencing of this TCR beta chain was carried out in a study of shared clonotypes between healthy human individuals. The DNA input per sorted-subset replicate PCR was roughly 180 ng, corresponding to around 30,000 T cell genomes. Sequenced by immunoSEQ multiplex PCR; TCRdb stores in-frame clones only, minus some. The table has fewer than 1 million clones, roughly 96% seen once. Germline V gene sequence: CDR1 SGHTA, CDR2 FQGNSA. This CDR3 spans 18 amino acids. J was trimmed by 1 base and V by 7 bases; bases with no gene match: 11. CD8 cells classed as naive were CD45RO-negative and positively selected for CCR7, excluding terminally differentiated effector memory CD45RA+ cells.

Sequencing was carried out using naive CD8+ T cells sorted from blood. V gene TRBV7-2 combines with J gene TRBJ2-5; 14 bases fit TRBD2. The sequence came from a man aged 30-40 years in good health. The CDR3 DNA reads as TGTGCCAGCAACCCGGGACTAGCGGGAGTAGGGCCCCAAGAGACCCAGTACTTC. Translation: CASNPGLAGVGPQETQYF.